The T cell receptor beta chain under discussion was sequenced for a study of spatial heterogeneity in lung cancer. Overall study context: The cohort: around 79 early-stage, untreated non-small cell lung cancer patients.

Germline V gives CDR1 SGHVS, CDR2 FQNEAQ. The CDR3 length is 14 residues. V was cut by 0 bases and J by 6 bases, with 8 bases left in between. This clonotype was detected a few times. Its antigen is as yet unknown. Regarding the study as a whole: At tumor resection, ubiquitous expanded TCRs were detected in blood more often than later.

A unique molecular identifier was attached to every TCR cDNA molecule. TCRdb reprocessed the 5' RACE reads with MiXCR, giving one entry per CDR3 protein. The data show about 94,000 distinct CDR3 sequences, with approximately 19% seen just once and 20% to 25% held by the top ten. Time point specified: blood at routine non-recurrence follow-up after resection. Tumor, nontumor lung or frozen PBMC supplied whole RNA, sequenced without sorting. The chain employs TRBV7-8 and TRBJ2-2; a weak D match, TRBD1 (5 bases). This specimen consisted of PBMCs, obtained at follow-up. This receptor was obtained from a male donor with early-stage non-small cell lung cancer. This CDR3 is CASSLAYRSGELFF. The CDR3 coding sequence is TGTGCCAGCAGCTTAGCCTACAGGTCCGGGGAGCTGTTTTTT.